This T cell receptor beta chain is drawn from a study of shared clonotypes between healthy human individuals. V lost 3 bases and J lost 2, with 11 bases in between. This CDR3 spans 16 amino acids. The V gene's germline CDR1 is MNHEY and CDR2 SMNVEV (reference sequence). Authors' data handling: Junction-only sequences without quality scores were provided by ImmunoSEQ, so filtering was different. The data were produced by immunoSEQ multiplex PCR, yet TCRdb's version contains in-frame clones alone and is incomplete. V, J and clone size reflect that table, while D and trimming were determined from the DNA. Of about 690,000 clones detected, less than 95% appear once; the ten largest clones hold roughly 36%. Caucasian adults living in Nashville, Tennessee, provided all samples.

V usage is TRBV27 and J usage is TRBJ2-6; D may be TRBD1 or TRBD2 (5 bases each). Source material: memory CD8+ T cells from PBMCs. Documented subset: CD45RO+ cells pooled with CCR7-negative TemRA cells. The source of this sequence is a young man in good health. Some clones in this sample may be carry-over from other donors' samples. The CDR3 region is CASSFLLGPGANVLTF. Here the CDR3 DNA reads TGTGCCAGCAGTTTTTTACTGGGACCTGGGGCCAACGTCCTGACTTTC.